This T cell receptor beta chain was sequenced during a study of shared clonotypes between healthy human individuals. General study points: Generation probabilities were higher for clonotypes shared across all four sorted-subset donors than for unshared ones. Memory subsets had estimated richness that was generally smaller than that of naive subsets. Shared clonotypes: about 4.6% naive CD4, around 3.4% naive CD8, roughly 2.2% memory CD4, 0.4% to 0.45% memory CD8.

Repertoires were generated with immunoSEQ multiplex PCR, while TCRdb's copy carries only in-frame clones and drops some. This sample has approximately 2,000,000 clones, with under 95% found just once. Those who donated, Caucasian adults without exception, all lived in Nashville, Tennessee. The CDR3 has 11 amino acids. Germline-derived CDR1 and CDR2 are DFQATT and SNEGSKA (reference sequence). After removal of 5 bases from V and 10 bases from J, the junction contained 7 bases not matched to a gene. Turning to this clone: Antigen: not known.

The clonotype was recovered from a man aged 18-30 years in good health. Some clones in this sample may be carry-over from other donors' samples. The rearrangement joins TRBV20-1 to TRBJ1-2; the match to TRBD1 covers 7 bases. The sequenced sample consisted of naive CD4+ T cells from PBMCs. Subset: CD45RA+ positively selected. CDR3 sequence: CSALRGPLYTF. CDR3 DNA: TGCAGTGCTCTTAGGGGGCCCCTCTACACCTTC.